Sequencing of this T cell receptor beta chain was carried out in a study of blood T cell repertoires in COVID-19. Looking at the study overall: The study drew acute and convalescent COVID-19 samples from the United States, Italy and Spain. PBMCs, B-cell-depleted T cells, or T cells were the source of the cDNA or gDNA that made up the material.

A word on this clone: The same CDR3 can be traced to other DNA sequences in this sample.

How the authors handled the data: Amplification of reference gene primers provided the estimated nucleated cell counts. Clones were sequenced by immunoSEQ multiplex PCR, and TCRdb holds only the in-frame ones, with some missing. That table supplies the V and J calls and clone size; D and trimming were determined from the DNA. The sample has approximately 280,000 clones; roughly 90% are singletons. Germline V CDR1 and CDR2: SNHLY, FYNNEI. The junction had 7 bases not matched to a gene; V was cut back by 5 bases and J by 4 bases. The CDR3 runs 15 residues. V is TRBV2 and J is TRBJ1-5, with 8 bases identical to TRBD1. Input material: peripheral blood. This clonotype was obtained from a man aged 40-55 years with acute or convalescent COVID-19. The CDR3 DNA follows: TGTGCCAGCAGTTCCGGACAGGGAGGGAATCAGCCCCAGCATTTT. This gives the protein CASSSGQGGNQPQHF.